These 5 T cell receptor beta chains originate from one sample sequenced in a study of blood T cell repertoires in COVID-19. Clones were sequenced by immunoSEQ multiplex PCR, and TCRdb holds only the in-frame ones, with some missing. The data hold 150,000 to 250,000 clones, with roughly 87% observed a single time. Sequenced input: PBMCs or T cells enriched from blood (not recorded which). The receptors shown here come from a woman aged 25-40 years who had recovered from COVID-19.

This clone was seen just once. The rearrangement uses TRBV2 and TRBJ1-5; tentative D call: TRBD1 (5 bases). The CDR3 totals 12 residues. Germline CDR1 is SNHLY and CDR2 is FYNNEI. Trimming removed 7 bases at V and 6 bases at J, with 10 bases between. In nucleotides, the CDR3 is TGTGCCAGCACAGGGAATAGTCAGCCCCAGCATTTT. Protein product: CASTGNSQPQHF.

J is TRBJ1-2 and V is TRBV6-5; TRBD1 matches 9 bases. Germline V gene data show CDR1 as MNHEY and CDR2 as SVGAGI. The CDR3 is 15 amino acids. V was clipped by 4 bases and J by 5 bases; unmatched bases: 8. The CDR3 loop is CASSLRTGEVYGYTF. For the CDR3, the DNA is TGTGCCAGCAGTTTAAGGACAGGGGAGGTTTATGGCTACACCTTC.

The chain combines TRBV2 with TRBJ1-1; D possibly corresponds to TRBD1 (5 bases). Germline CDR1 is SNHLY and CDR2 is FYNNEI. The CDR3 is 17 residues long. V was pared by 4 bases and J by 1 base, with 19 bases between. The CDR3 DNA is TGTGCCAGCAGTGTACATCGGTCAGGCAGGGAGAACACTGAAGCTTTCTTT. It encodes CASSVHRSGRENTEAFF.

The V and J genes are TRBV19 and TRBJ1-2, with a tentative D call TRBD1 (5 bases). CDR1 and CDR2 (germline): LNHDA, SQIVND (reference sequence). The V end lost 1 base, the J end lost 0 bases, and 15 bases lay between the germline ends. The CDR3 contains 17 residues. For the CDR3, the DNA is TGTGCCAGTAGTATAGCGGGGGACGACAGTACTAACTATGGCTACACCTTC. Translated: CASSIAGDDSTNYGYTF.

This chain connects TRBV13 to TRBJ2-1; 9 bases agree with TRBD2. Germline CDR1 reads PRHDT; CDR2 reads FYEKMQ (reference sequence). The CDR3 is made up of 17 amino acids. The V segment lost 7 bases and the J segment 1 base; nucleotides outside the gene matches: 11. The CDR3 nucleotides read TGTGCCAGCACTAAAGGGGCTAGCGGGATATCCTACAATGAGCAGTTCTTC. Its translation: CASTKGASGISYNEQFF.